This TCR beta chain originates from a study of cytomegalovirus exposure and HLA in healthy donors. In the PCR, 60 Vbeta and 13 Jbeta primers were used. The repertoire was sequenced with immunoSEQ multiplex PCR; TCRdb's copy has only in-frame clones and lacks some. The data show around 150,000 clones, approximately 80% seen once. This CDR3 has 13 amino acids. V was pared by 10 bases and J by 3 bases, with 15 bases between. The germline V gene encodes CDR1 MDHEN and CDR2 SYDVKM. The V and J genes are TRBV28 and TRBJ2-5; a possible D gene is TRBD2 (5 bases). The sequencing input was PBMCs. The sequence came from a man aged 30 to 39 in good health and CMV-seropositive. This CDR3 is CATSPGREETQYF. Here the CDR3 DNA reads TGTGCCACCTCACCGGGAAGGGAAGAGACCCAGTACTTC.